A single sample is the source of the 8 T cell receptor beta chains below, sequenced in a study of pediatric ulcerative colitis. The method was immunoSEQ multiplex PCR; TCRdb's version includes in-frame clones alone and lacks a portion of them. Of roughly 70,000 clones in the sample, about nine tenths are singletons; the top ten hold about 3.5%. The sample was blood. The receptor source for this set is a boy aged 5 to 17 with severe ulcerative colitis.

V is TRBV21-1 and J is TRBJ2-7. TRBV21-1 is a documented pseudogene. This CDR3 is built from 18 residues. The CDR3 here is CASNVITGRAPSRYEQYF. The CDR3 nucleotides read TGTGCCAGCAACGTAATTACGGGCCGGGCCCCTTCTAGGTACGAGCAGTACTTC.

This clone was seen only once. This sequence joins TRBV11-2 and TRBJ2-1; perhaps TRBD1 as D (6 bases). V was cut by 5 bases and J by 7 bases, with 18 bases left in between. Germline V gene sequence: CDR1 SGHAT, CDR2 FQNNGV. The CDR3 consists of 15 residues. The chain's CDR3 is CASSRGMMRGNEQFF. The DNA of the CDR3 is TGTGCCAGCAGCCGCGGCATGATGAGGGGGAATGAGCAGTTCTTC.

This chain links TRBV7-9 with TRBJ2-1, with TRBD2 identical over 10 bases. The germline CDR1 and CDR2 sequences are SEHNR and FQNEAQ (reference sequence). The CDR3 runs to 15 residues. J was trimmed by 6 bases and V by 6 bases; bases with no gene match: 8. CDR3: CASSPVAGGGNEQFF. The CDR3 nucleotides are TGTGCCAGCAGTCCCGTAGCGGGAGGAGGCAATGAGCAGTTCTTC.

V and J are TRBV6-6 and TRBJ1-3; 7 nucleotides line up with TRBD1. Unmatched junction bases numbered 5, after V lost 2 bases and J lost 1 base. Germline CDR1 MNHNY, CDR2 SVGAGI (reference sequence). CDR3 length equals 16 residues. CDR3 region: CASSYRTGSSGNTIYF. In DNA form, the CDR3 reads TGTGCCAGCAGTTACCGGACAGGTTCTTCTGGAAACACCATATATTTT.

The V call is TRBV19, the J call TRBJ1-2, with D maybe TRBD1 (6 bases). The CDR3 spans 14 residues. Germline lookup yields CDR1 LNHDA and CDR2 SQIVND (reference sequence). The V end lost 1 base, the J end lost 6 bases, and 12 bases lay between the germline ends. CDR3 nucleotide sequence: TGTGCCAGTAGTATAGGGGACAAGCTGAATGGCTACACCTTC. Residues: CASSIGDKLNGYTF. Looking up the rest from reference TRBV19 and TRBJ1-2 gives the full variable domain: DGGITQSPKYLFRKEGQNVTLSCEQNLNHDAMYWYRQDPGQGLRLIYYSQIVNDFQKGDIAEGYSVSREKKESFPLTVTSAQKNPTAFYLCASSIGDKLNGYTFGSGTRLTVV.

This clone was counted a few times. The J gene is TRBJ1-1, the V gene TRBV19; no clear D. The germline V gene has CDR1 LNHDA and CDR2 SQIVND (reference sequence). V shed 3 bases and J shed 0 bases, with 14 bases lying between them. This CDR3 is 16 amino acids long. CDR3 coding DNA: TGTGCCAGTAGTATGGTGTCAGTCCCCATGAACACTGAAGCTTTCTTT. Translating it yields CASSMVSVPMNTEAFF. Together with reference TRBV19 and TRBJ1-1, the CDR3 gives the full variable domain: DGGITQSPKYLFRKEGQNVTLSCEQNLNHDAMYWYRQDPGQGLRLIYYSQIVNDFQKGDIAEGYSVSREKKESFPLTVTSAQKNPTAFYLCASSMVSVPMNTEAFFGQGTRLTVV.

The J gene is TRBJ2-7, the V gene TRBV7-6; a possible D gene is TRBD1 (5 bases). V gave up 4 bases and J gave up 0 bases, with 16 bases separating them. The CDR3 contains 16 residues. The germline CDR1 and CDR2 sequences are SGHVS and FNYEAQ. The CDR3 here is CASSSPPQELSYEQYF. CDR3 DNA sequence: TGTGCCAGCAGCTCACCCCCACAGGAGCTCTCCTACGAGCAGTACTTC.

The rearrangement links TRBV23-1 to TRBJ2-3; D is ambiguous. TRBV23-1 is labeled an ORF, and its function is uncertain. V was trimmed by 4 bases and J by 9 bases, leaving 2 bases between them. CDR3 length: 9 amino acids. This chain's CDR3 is CASSPTQYF. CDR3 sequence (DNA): TGCGCCAGCAGTCCGACGCAGTATTTT.